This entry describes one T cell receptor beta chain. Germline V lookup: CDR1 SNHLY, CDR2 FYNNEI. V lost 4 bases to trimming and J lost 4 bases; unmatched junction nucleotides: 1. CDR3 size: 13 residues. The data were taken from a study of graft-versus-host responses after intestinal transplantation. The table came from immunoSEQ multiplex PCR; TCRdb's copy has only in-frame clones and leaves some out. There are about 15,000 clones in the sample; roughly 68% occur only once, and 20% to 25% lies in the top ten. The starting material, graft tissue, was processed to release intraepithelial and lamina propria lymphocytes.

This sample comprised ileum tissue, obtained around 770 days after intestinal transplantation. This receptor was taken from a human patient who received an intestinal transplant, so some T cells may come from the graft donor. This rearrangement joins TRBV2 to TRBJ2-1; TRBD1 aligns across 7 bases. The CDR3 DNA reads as TGTGCCAGCAGTGGGGGACAGTACAATGAGCAGTTCTTC. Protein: CASSGGQYNEQFF.